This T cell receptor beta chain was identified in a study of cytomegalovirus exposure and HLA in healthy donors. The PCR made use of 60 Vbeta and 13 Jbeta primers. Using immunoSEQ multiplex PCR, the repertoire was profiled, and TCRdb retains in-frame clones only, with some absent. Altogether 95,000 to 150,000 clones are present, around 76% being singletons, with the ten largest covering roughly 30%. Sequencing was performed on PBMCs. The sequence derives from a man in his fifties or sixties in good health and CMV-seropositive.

Here the CDR3 reads CASSLDSRNQPQHF. CDR3 sequence (DNA): TGTGCCAGCAGCTTGGACAGTCGCAATCAGCCCCAGCATTTT. The chain recombines TRBV11-1 with TRBJ1-5, with D possibly matching TRBD1 (6 bases). This CDR3 has 14 amino acids. CDR1 SGHAT and CDR2 FQDESV come from the germline V gene (reference sequence). V lost 3 bases and J 2 bases, leaving 8 bases between the germline ends.